A selection of T cell receptor beta chains follows, all from one sample in a study of early T cells in non-severe SARS-CoV-2 infection. A single record per CDR3 protein comes from TCRdb applying MiXCR to the 5' RACE reads. The data show approximately 70,000 distinct CDR3 sequences, 12% seen once. The sample taken for sequencing was whole blood. These receptors all come from an adult who was a healthcare worker with PCR-confirmed SARS-CoV-2 infection or an uninfected control (not recorded which). Both conserved end residues are part of each CDR3. Fields, in order: J gene, V gene, CDR3 protein.

TRBJ1-2 TRBV18 CASSPLFGENYGYTF
TRBJ2-2 TRBV27 CASSRVSGTGELFF
TRBJ2-6 TRBV5-1 CASSLLGGANVLTF
TRBJ2-7 TRBV30 CAWGALKGFHEQYF
TRBJ2-5 TRBV12-3/TRBV12-4 CASAVGNQETQYF
TRBJ1-1 TRBV6-2/TRBV6-3 CASSYSIYTEAFF
TRBJ1-2 TRBV3-1 CASSQGLGGVYGYTF
TRBJ2-5 TRBV24-1 CATSGGLAGAAETQYF
TRBJ1-3 TRBV13 CASSLRQGRSGNTIYF
TRBJ2-5 TRBV7-7 CASSFGGNQETQYF
TRBJ1-1 TRBV11-1 CASSVTVMNTEAFF
TRBJ1-5 TRBV29-1 CSVVIHSNQPQHF
TRBJ2-4 TRBV19 CASMETLAKKNIQYF
TRBJ2-1 TRBV7-3 CASSFDREQFF
TRBJ1-1 TRBV7-3 CASSLTLLGGLNTEAFF
TRBJ2-5 TRBV7-2 CASSLEASAETQYF
TRBJ2-3 TRBV4-1 CASSQDPVAGADTQYF
TRBJ1-5 TRBV6-6 CASSSYFRDQPQHF
TRBJ2-3 TRBV2 CASTPTGNTQYF
TRBJ2-7 TRBV2 CASSALPGTSGRSYEQYF
TRBJ1-5 TRBV29-1 CSVADGDQPQHF
TRBJ2-4 TRBV12-5 CASGLGLAGTKNIQYF
TRBJ2-7 TRBV3-1 CASSRAGTRPLYEQYF
TRBJ1-2 TRBV29-1 CSVELSVGDGYTF
TRBJ2-5 TRBV2 CASSEATDQETQYF
TRBJ2-5 TRBV29-1 CSAVWETQYF
TRBJ1-3 TRBV5-4 CASSLNRGGSGNTIYF
TRBJ1-3 TRBV7-9 CASSPDRGGQLGNTIYF
TRBJ2-3 TRBV3-1 CASSPTSRLALDTQYF
TRBJ1-5 TRBV18 CASSRQGADQPQHF
TRBJ1-6 TRBV30 CAWRANFSPLHF
TRBJ2-7 TRBV29-1 CSVRQGIYEQYF
TRBJ1-2 TRBV7-8 CASSLARGLGYGYTF
TRBJ1-1 TRBV5-1 CASSFTQGGRTEAFF
TRBJ1-5 TRBV15 CATSSGTGFTQPQHF
TRBJ2-7 TRBV12-2 CASRLSGTGESYEQYF
TRBJ1-5 TRBV7-6 CASSLGQGVQPQHF
TRBJ1-2 TRBV20-1 CSARGQGNENGYTF
TRBJ2-1 TRBV5-1 CASSLVMGHSYNEQFF
TRBJ2-3 TRBV12-3/TRBV12-4 CASSKRGDTQYF
TRBJ1-5 TRBV7-2 CASSLAGTGDQPQHF
TRBJ1-1 TRBV5-1 CASSYDRANTEAFF